This record concerns one T cell receptor (beta chain) sequence. What it recognizes is unknown. The data belong to a study of T cell responses to AZD1222 COVID-19 vaccine. Overall study context: Pooling covered second doses at about 4 or about 12 weeks. Regarding the study as a whole: Unmutated variant regions are reportedly the target of nearly half of TCRs that are spike-specific.

CDR3 length: 15 amino acids. With V trimmed by 5 bases and J by 7 bases, 8 bases remained unmatched. Germline CDR1 is SGHTA and CDR2 is FQGNSA. Some clones are missing from TCRdb's copy, which holds only in-frame ones; the method was immunoSEQ multiplex PCR. The sample carries approximately 130,000 clones, 85% to 95% recorded once. Sequences were derived from peripheral blood, sampled on day 0 of AZD1222 vaccination. The V gene is TRBV7-2, the J gene TRBJ2-1; 10 bases match TRBD1. This clonotype originated in an adult in good health. CDR3 sequence (DNA): TGTGCCAGCAGCCGCCGACAGGGGGCTGGGAATGAGCAGTTCTTC. As protein: CASSRRQGAGNEQFF.